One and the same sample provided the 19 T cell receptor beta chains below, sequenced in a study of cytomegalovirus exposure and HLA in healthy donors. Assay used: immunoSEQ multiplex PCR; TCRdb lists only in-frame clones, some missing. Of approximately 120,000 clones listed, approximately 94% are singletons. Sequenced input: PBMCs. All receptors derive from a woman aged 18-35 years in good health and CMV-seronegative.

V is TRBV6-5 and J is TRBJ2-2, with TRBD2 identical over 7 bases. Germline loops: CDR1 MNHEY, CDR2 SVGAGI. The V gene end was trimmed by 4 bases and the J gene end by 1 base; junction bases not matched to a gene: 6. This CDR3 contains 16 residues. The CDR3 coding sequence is TGTGCCAGCAGTTCCCGGAGGGAGGGGAACACCGGGGAGCTGTTTTTT. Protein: CASSSRREGNTGELFF.

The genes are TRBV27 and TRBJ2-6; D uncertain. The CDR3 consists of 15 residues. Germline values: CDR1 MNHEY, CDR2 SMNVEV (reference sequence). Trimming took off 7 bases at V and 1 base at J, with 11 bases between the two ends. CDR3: CASNSRLSGANVLTF. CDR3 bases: TGTGCCAGCAATTCGAGACTTTCTGGGGCCAACGTCCTGACTTTC.

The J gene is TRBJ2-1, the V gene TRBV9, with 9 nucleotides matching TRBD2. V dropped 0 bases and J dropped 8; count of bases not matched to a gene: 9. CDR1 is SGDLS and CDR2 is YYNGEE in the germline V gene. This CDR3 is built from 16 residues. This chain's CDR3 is CASSVGVAGVFDEQFF. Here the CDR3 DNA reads TGTGCCAGCAGCGTAGGGGTAGCGGGAGTCTTCGATGAGCAGTTCTTC. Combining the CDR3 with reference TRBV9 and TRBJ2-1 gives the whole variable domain DSGVTQTPKHLITATGQRVTLRCSPRSGDLSVYWYQQSLDQGLQFLIQYYNGEERAKGNILERFSAQQFPDLHSELNLSSLELGDSALYFCASSVGVAGVFDEQFFGPGTRLTVL.

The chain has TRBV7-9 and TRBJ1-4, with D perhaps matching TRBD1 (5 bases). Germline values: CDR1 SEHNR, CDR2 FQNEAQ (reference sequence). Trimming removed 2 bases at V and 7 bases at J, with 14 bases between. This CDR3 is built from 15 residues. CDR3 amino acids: CASSLFSGSGEKLFF. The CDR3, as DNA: TGTGCCAGCAGCTTATTCTCAGGGTCTGGTGAAAAACTGTTTTTT.

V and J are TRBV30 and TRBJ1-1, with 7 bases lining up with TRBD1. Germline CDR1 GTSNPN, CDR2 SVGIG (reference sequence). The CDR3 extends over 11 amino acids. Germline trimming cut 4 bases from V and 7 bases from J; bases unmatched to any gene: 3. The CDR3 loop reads CAWISGGEAFF. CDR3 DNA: TGTGCCTGGATTTCAGGGGGTGAAGCTTTCTTT.

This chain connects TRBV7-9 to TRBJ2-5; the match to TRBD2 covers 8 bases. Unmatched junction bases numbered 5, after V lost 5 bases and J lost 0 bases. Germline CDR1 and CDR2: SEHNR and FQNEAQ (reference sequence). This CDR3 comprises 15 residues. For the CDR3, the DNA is TGTGCCAGCAGCGTCTCGGGGGGGCACCAAGAGACCCAGTACTTC. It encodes CASSVSGGHQETQYF.

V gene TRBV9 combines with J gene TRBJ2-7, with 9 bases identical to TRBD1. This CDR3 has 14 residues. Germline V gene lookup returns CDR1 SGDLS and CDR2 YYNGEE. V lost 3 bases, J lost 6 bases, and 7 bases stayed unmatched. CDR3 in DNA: TGTGCCAGCAGCGGGGGGGACAGGGTTGGCGAGCAGTACTTC. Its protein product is CASSGGDRVGEQYF.

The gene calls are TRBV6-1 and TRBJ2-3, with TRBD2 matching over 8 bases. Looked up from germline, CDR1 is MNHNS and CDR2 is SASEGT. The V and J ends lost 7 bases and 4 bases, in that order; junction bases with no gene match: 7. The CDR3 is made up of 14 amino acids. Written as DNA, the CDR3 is TGTGCCAGCAATGACGGGGGGGCCTCAGATACGCAGTATTTT. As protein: CASNDGGASDTQYF.

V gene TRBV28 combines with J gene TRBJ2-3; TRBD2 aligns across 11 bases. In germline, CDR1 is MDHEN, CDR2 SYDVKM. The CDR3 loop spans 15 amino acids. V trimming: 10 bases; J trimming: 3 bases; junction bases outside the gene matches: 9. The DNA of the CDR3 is TGTGCCACCGGCCTAACTAGCGGGAGTACAGATACGCAGTATTTT. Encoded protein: CATGLTSGSTDTQYF.

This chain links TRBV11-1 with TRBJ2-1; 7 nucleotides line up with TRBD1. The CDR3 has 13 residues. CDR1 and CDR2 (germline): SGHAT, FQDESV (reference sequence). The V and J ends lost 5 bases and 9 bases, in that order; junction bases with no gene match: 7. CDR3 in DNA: TGTGCCAGCAGCCCCGGGACAGCATCTGAGCAGTTCTTC. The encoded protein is CASSPGTASEQFF.

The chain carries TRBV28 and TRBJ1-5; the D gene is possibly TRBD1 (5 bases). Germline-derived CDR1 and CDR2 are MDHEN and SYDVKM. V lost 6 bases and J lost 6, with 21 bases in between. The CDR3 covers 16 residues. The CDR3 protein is CASSGLEGRLGQPQHF. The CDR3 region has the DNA TGTGCCAGCAGCGGACTGGAGGGGCGGCTTGGTCAGCCCCAGCATTTT.

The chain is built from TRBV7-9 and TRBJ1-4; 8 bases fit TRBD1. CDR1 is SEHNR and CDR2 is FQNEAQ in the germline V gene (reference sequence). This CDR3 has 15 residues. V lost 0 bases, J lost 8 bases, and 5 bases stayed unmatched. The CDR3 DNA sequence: TGTGCCAGCAGCTTAGCGACAGGGGAGGGGGAAAAACTGTTTTTT. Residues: CASSLATGEGEKLFF.

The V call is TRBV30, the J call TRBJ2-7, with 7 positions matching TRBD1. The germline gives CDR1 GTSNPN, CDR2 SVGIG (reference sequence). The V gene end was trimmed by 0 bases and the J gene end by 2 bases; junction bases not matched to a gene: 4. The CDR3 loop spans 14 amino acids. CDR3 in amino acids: CAWSVQGSTYEQYF. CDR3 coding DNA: TGTGCCTGGAGTGTACAGGGGTCTACCTACGAGCAGTACTTC.

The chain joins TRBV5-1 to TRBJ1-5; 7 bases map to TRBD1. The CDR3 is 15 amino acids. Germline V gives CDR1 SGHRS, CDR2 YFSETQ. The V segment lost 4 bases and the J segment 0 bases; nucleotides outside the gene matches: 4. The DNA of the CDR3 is TGCGCCAGCAGCGCAGGGGGTTATAGCAATCAGCCCCAGCATTTT. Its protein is CASSAGGYSNQPQHF.

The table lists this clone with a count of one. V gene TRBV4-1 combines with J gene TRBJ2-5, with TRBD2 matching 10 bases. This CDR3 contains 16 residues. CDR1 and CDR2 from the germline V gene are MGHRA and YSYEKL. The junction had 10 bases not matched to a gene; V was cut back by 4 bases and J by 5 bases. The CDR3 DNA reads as TGCGCCAGCAGCCCCCTAAAAGCGGGGGGGCCTGAGACCCAGTACTTC. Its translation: CASSPLKAGGPETQYF.

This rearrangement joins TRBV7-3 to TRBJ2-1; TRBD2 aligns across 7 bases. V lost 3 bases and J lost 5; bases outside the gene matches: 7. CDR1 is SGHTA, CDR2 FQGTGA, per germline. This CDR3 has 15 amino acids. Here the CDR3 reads CASSFTGGINNEQFF. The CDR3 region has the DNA TGTGCCAGCAGCTTTACGGGGGGAATAAACAATGAGCAGTTCTTC.

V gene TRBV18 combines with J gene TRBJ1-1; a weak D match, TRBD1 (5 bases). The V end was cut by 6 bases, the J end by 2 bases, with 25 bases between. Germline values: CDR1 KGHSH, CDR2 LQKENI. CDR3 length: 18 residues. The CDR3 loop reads CASSLLQGGDRQNTEAFF. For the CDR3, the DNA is TGTGCCAGCTCCCTCCTTCAGGGAGGGGATAGACAAAACACTGAAGCTTTCTTT.

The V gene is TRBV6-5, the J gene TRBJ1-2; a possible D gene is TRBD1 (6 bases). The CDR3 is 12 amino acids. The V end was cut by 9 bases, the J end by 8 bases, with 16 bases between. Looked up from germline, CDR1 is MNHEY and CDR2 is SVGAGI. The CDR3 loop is CASTAGVVGYTF. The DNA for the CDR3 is TGTGCCAGTACGGCAGGGGTGGTCGGCTACACCTTC.

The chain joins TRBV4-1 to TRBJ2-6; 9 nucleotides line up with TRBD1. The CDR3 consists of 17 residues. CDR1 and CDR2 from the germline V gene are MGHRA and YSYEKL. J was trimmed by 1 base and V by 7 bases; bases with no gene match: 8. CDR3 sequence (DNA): TGCGCCAGCACCAAGACAGGGGGGCCTTCTGGGGCCAACGTCCTGACTTTC. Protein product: CASTKTGGPSGANVLTF.